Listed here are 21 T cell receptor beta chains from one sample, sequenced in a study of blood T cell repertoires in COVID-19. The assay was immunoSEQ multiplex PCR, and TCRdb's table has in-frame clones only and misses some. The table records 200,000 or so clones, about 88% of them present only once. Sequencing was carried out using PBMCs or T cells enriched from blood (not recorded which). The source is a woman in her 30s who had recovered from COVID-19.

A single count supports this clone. CDR3 coding DNA: TGCGCCAGCAGCCCCCGGACAGCTACCTACGAGCAGTACTTC. Protein product: CASSPRTATYEQYF. The chain uses TRBV5-1 and TRBJ2-7; D possibly corresponds to TRBD1 (6 bases). Germline V gives CDR1 SGHRS, CDR2 YFSETQ. CDR3 length: 14 residues. V gave up 4 bases and J gave up 2 bases, with 13 bases separating them.

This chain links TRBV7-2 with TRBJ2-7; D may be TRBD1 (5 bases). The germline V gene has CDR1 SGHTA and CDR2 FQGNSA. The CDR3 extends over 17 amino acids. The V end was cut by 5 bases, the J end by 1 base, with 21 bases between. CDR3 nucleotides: TGTGCCAGCAGCCCATTGACAGTCAGACAGAAATCCTACGAGCAGTACTTC. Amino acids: CASSPLTVRQKSYEQYF.

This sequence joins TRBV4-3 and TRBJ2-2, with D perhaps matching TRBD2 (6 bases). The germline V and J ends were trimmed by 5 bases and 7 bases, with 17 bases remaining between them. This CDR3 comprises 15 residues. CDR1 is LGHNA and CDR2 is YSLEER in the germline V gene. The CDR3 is CASSLYSGSGGELFF. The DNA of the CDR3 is TGCGCCAGCAGCTTATATAGCGGCTCAGGCGGGGAGCTGTTTTTT.

The CDR3 loop reads CASSPGGGDEKLFF. The CDR3 DNA reads TGTGCCAGCAGCCCGGGTGGGGGGGATGAAAAACTGTTTTTT. The chain links TRBV7-2 to TRBJ1-4; maybe TRBD1 (5 bases). Germline V lookup: CDR1 SGHTA, CDR2 FQGNSA. Trimming stripped 5 bases from V and 6 bases from J, with 13 bases between. The CDR3 extends over 14 amino acids.

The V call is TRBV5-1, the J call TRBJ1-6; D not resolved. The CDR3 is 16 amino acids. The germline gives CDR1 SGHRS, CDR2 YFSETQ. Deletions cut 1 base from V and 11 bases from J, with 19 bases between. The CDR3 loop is CASSLSTQRGFAPLHF. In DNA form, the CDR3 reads TGCGCCAGCAGCTTGTCGACGCAAAGAGGGTTTGCACCCCTCCACTTT. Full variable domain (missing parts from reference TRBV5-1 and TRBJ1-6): KAGVTQTPRYLIKTRGQQVTLSCSPISGHRSVSWYQQTPGQGLQFLFEYFSETQRNKGNFPGRFSGRQFSNSRSEMNVSTLELGDSALYLCASSLSTQRGFAPLHFGNGTRLTVT.

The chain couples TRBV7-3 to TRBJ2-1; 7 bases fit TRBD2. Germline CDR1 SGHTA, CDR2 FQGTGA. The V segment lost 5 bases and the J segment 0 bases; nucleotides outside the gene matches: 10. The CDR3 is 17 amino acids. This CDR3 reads CASSQNWRGSSYNEQFF. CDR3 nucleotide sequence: TGTGCCAGCAGCCAGAACTGGCGGGGGAGCTCCTACAATGAGCAGTTCTTC.

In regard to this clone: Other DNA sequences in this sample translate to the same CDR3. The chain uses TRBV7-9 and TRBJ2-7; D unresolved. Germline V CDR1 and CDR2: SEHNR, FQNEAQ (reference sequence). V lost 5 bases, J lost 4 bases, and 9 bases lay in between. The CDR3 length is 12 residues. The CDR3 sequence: CASSPRGYEQYF. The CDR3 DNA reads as TGTGCCAGCAGCCCTAGAGGATACGAGCAGTACTTC. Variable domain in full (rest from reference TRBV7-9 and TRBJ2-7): DTGVSQNPRHKITKRGQNVTFRCDPISEHNRLYWYRQTLGQGPEFLTYFQNEAQLEKSRLLSDRFSAERPKGSFSTLEIQRTEQGDSAMYLCASSPRGYEQYFGPGTRLTVT.

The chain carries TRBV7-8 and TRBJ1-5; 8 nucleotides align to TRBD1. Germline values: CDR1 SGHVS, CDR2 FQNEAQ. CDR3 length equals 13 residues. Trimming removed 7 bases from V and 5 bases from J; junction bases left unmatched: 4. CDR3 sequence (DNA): TGTGCCAGCACGGACAGGGAAGATCAGCCCCAGCATTTT. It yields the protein CASTDREDQPQHF.

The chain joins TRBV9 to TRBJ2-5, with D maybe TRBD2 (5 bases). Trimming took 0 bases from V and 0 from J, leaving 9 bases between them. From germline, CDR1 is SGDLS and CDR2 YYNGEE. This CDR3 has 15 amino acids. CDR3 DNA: TGTGCCAGCAGCGTAGAGGACGGGAACCAAGAGACCCAGTACTTC. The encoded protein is CASSVEDGNQETQYF.

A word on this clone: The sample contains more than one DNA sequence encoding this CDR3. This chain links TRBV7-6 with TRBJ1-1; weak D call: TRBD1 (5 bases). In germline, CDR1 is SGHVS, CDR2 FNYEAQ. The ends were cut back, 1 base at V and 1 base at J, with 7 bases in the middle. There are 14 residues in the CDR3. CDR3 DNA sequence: TGTGCCAGCAGCTTAGTCGGGGGGAACACTGAAGCTTTCTTT. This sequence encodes CASSLVGGNTEAFF.

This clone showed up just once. For the CDR3, the DNA is TGTGCCAGCAATACAGAGAACACTGAAGCTTTCTTT. Residues: CASNTENTEAFF. The V gene is TRBV19, the J gene TRBJ1-1; D is unresolved. Trimming shortened V by 9 bases and J by 1 base, and 9 bases separated the two germline ends. The germline gives CDR1 LNHDA, CDR2 SQIVND (reference sequence). The CDR3 length is 12 residues.

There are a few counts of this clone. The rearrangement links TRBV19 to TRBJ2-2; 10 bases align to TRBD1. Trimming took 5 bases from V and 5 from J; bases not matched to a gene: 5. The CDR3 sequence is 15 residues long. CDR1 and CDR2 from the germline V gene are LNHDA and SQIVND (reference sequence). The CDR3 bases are TGTGCCAGTAGTTTGGACAGGGGGGGGACCGGGGAGCTGTTTTTT. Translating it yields CASSLDRGGTGELFF.

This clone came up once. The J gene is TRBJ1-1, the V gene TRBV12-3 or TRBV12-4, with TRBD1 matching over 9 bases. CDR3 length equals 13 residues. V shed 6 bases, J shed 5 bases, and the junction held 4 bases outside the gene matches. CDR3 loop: CASRKGQGTEAFF. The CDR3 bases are TGTGCCAGCAGGAAAGGACAGGGGACTGAAGCTTTCTTT.

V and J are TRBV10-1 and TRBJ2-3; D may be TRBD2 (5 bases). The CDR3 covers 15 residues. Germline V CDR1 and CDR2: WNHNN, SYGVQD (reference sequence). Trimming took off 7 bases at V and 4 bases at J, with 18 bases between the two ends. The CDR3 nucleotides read TGCGCCAGCATCTATAGAGGGCGTCTCCCAGATACGCAGTATTTT. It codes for CASIYRGRLPDTQYF.

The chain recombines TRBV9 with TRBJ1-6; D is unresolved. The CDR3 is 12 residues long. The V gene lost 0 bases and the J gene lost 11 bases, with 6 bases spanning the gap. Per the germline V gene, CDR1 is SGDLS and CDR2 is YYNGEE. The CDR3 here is CASSVGGPPLHF. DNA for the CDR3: TGTGCCAGCAGCGTAGGTGGGCCACCCCTCCACTTT.

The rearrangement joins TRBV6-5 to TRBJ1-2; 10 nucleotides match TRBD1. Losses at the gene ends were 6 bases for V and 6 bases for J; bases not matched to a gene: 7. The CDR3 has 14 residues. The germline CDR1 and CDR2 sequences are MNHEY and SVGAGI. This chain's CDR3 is CASSPGTGVHGYTF. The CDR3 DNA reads TGTGCCAGCAGCCCCGGGACAGGGGTCCATGGCTACACCTTC.

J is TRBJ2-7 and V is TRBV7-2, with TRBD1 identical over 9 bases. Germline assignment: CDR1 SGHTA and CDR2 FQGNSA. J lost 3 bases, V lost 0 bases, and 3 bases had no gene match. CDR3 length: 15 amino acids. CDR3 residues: CASSLATGGFYEQYF. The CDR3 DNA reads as TGTGCCAGCAGCTTAGCGACAGGGGGTTTCTACGAGCAGTACTTC.

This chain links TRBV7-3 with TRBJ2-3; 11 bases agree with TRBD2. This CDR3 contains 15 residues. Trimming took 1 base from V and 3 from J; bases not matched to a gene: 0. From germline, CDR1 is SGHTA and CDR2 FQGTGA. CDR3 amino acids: CASSLRLAGTDTQYF. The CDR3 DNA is TGTGCCAGCAGCTTAAGACTAGCGGGGACAGATACGCAGTATTTT.

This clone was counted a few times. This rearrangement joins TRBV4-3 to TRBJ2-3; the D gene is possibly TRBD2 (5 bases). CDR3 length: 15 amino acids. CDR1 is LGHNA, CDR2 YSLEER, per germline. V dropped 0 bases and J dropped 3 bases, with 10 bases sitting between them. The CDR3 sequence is CASSQDREGTDTQYF. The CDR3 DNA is TGCGCCAGCAGCCAAGATCGAGAGGGTACAGATACGCAGTATTTT.

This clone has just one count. The CDR3 nucleotides are TGTGCCAGCAGCTTAAGCGGGGGGGCCAGGGAGACCCAGTACTTC. The encoded protein is CASSLSGGARETQYF. The J gene is TRBJ2-5, the V gene TRBV5-6; 10 bases fit TRBD2. After removal of 2 bases from V and 5 bases from J, the junction contained 6 bases not matched to a gene. The CDR3 sequence is 15 residues long. The V gene's germline CDR1 is SGHDT and CDR2 YYEEEE.

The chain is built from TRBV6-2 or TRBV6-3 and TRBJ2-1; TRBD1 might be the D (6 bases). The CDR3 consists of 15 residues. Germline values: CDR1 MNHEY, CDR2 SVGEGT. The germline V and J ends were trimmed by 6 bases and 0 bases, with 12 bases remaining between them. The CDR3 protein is CASSPRGSSYNEQFF. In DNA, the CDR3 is TGTGCCAGCAGCCCTAGGGGGAGCTCCTACAATGAGCAGTTCTTC.